A single sample gave rise to the 14 T cell receptor beta chains below, sequenced in a study of blood T cell repertoires in COVID-19. Profiling relied on immunoSEQ multiplex PCR, and the TCRdb table lists in-frame clones only, not all of them. The sample lists 120,000 to 150,000 clones, around 82% seen once, with 3.5% to 4.5% in the top ten. Sequencing used peripheral blood. These receptor sequences come from a man aged 55-75 years with acute or convalescent COVID-19.

This rearrangement joins TRBV2 to TRBJ1-1; 7 bases map to TRBD1. The germline CDR1 and CDR2 sequences are SNHLY and FYNNEI. The CDR3 is 13 residues long. With 11 bases clipped from V and 4 bases from J, the junction kept 10 bases outside the gene matches. Here the CDR3 DNA reads TGTGCCTCCAGAAGACAGGGCCGCACTGAAGCTTTCTTT. This encodes CASRRQGRTEAFF.

The rearrangement joins TRBV7-9 to TRBJ2-7; possibly TRBD2 for D (6 bases). Between the trimmed V and J ends, which lost 3 bases and 7 bases, there was a span of 22 bases. CDR3 length: 16 residues. Germline V gives CDR1 SEHNR, CDR2 FQNEAQ (reference sequence). CDR3 loop: CASSFSGWMEGGEQYF. CDR3 DNA sequence: TGTGCCAGCAGCTTCTCAGGATGGATGGAAGGAGGGGAGCAGTACTTC. Full variable domain (outside the CDR3, taken from reference TRBV7-9 and TRBJ2-7): DTGVSQNPRHKITKRGQNVTFRCDPISEHNRLYWYRQTLGQGPEFLTYFQNEAQLEKSRLLSDRFSAERPKGSFSTLEIQRTEQGDSAMYLCASSFSGWMEGGEQYFGPGTRLTVT.

In nucleotides, the CDR3 is TGTGCCAGTAACAGGAGAGACGGTGAGCAGTTCTTC. It translates to CASNRRDGEQFF. This chain links TRBV19 with TRBJ2-1; the D gene is possibly TRBD1 (5 bases). Germline V CDR1 and CDR2: LNHDA, SQIVND (reference sequence). Trimming stripped 7 bases from V and 9 bases from J, with 13 bases between. The CDR3 length is 12 residues.

The chain has TRBV18 and TRBJ1-5, with 7 bases fitting TRBD1. The germline CDR1 and CDR2 sequences are KGHSH and LQKENI. This CDR3 contains 13 residues. V shed 8 bases, J shed 5 bases, and the junction held 6 bases outside the gene matches. CDR3 loop: CASTGAEDQPQHF. In DNA form, the CDR3 reads TGTGCCAGCACAGGGGCAGAGGATCAGCCCCAGCATTTT.

The chain links TRBV9 to TRBJ2-1, with 8 bases matching TRBD1. Germline CDR1 is SGDLS and CDR2 is YYNGEE. J was trimmed by 3 bases and V by 4 bases; bases with no gene match: 3. The CDR3 is made up of 14 amino acids. CDR3 in DNA: TGTGCCAGCAGCTCGGGACAGGTCTACAATGAGCAGTTCTTC. Amino acid sequence: CASSSGQVYNEQFF.

This sequence joins TRBV27 and TRBJ1-2; TRBD1 matches 9 bases. The CDR3 is made up of 12 amino acids. Germline V lookup: CDR1 MNHEY, CDR2 SMNVEV (reference sequence). The V gene end was trimmed by 6 bases and the J gene end by 10 bases; junction bases not matched to a gene: 6. In nucleotides, the CDR3 is TGTGCCAGCAGAGGGACAGGGAGGGCCTACACCTTC. This codes for CASRGTGRAYTF.

This chain joins TRBV30 and TRBJ2-1; 7 nucleotides line up with TRBD2. With V trimmed by 5 bases and J by 6 bases, 7 bases remained unmatched. The CDR3 extends over 13 amino acids. The germline V gene has CDR1 GTSNPN and CDR2 SVGIG (reference sequence). CDR3: CAWGSGDPNEQFF. The DNA for the CDR3 is TGTGCCTGGGGGAGCGGGGACCCCAATGAGCAGTTCTTC.

The chain links TRBV11-3 to TRBJ2-3; 7 nucleotides match TRBD2. J lost 0 bases, V lost 6 bases, and 6 bases had no gene match. The CDR3 runs 15 residues. Per germline, CDR1 SGHNT and CDR2 YENEEA. The CDR3 DNA reads TGTGCCAGCAGTGGGGGAGGGCCTAGCACAGATACGCAGTATTTT. It yields the protein CASSGGGPSTDTQYF.

J is TRBJ1-4 and V is TRBV7-9; possibly TRBD1 for D (5 bases). Germline CDR1 SEHNR, CDR2 FQNEAQ (reference sequence). V lost 5 bases and J lost 4, with 8 bases in between. CDR3 length equals 13 residues. The CDR3 sequence is CASSQGYNEKLFF. The CDR3 region has the DNA TGTGCCAGCAGCCAGGGTTATAATGAAAAACTGTTTTTT. Supplemented by reference TRBV7-9 and TRBJ1-4, the full variable domain reads DTGVSQNPRHKITKRGQNVTFRCDPISEHNRLYWYRQTLGQGPEFLTYFQNEAQLEKSRLLSDRFSAERPKGSFSTLEIQRTEQGDSAMYLCASSQGYNEKLFFGSGTQLSVL.

The rearrangement uses TRBV7-3 and TRBJ2-7, with D possibly TRBD2 on 6 matching bases. CDR1 is SGHTA, CDR2 FQGTGA, per germline. V lost 5 bases to trimming and J lost 5 bases, with 19 bases between them. This CDR3 has 15 amino acids. CDR3 in amino acids: CASSLSGTGRHEQYF. The CDR3 DNA reads as TGTGCCAGCAGCCTCTCCGGGACTGGAAGGCACGAGCAGTACTTC.

This chain links TRBV29-1 with TRBJ2-7; TRBD2 aligns across 8 bases. V gave up 3 bases and J gave up 2 bases; unmatched junction bases: 9. CDR1 SQVTM and CDR2 ANQGSEA come from the germline V gene. CDR3 length equals 15 residues. CDR3 bases: TGCAGCGTTGACGGACTAGCCGAAGCGCCCTACGAGCAGTACTTC. It codes for CSVDGLAEAPYEQYF.

This clone appeared many times. The rearrangement uses TRBV19 and TRBJ2-5, with 10 bases that match TRBD1. The CDR3 is 16 amino acids. Germline CDR1 LNHDA, CDR2 SQIVND (reference sequence). The V gene end was trimmed by 4 bases and the J gene end by 5 bases; junction bases not matched to a gene: 10. The CDR3 protein is CASSTIQDRGRETQYF. The CDR3 DNA sequence: TGTGCCAGTAGTACAATCCAAGACAGGGGGCGTGAGACCCAGTACTTC.

The chain links TRBV5-8 to TRBJ1-2; maybe TRBD1 (6 bases). V was pared by 5 bases and J by 8 bases, with 16 bases between. The CDR3 length is 13 residues. In germline, CDR1 is SGHTS, CDR2 YDEGEE. In DNA, the CDR3 is TGTGCCAGCAGTTTCGACAGGACCGGCGGCTACACCTTC. Translated: CASSFDRTGGYTF.

The V gene is TRBV10-1, the J gene TRBJ1-4; TRBD1 is a possible D gene (6 bases). The CDR3 loop spans 14 amino acids. CDR1 is WNHNN, CDR2 SYGVQD, per germline (reference sequence). Trimming removed 6 bases at V and 5 bases at J, with 13 bases between. DNA for the CDR3: TGCGCCAGCAGGATTAAGGGGGAGAATGAAAAACTGTTTTTT. Amino acid sequence: CASRIKGENEKLFF.